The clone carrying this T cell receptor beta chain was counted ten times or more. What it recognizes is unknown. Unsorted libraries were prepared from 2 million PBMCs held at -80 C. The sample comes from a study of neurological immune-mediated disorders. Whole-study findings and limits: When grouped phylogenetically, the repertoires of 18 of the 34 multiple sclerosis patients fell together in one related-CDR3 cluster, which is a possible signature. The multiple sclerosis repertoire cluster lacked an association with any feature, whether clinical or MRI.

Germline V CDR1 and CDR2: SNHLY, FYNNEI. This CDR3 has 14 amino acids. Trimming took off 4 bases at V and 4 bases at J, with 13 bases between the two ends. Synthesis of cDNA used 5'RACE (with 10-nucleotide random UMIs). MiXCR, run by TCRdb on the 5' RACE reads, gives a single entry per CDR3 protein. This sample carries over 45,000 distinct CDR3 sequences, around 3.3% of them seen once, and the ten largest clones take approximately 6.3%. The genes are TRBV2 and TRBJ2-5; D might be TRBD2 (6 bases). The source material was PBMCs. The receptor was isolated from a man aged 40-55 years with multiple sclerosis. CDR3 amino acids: CASSGGRKGETQYF. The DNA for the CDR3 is TGTGCCAGCAGTGGAGGGAGGAAGGGAGAGACCCAGTACTTC.